This T cell receptor beta chain derives from a study of T cells in Graves' hyperthyroidism and ophthalmopathy. Details on this clonotype: The target antigen is unknown.

These patients, aged 18 to 65, had recently diagnosed hyperthyroidism lasting under 2 months. Initially, at the first diagnosis of hyperthyroidism and before any ophthalmopathy symptoms, blood was sampled. Study results and limitations: Most clonotypes expanded in thyroid above 0.001 were likewise present in blood.

The CDR3 is 15 amino acids. Trimming cost V 3 bases and J 0 bases, with 12 bases left between them. CDR1 is SGDLS and CDR2 is YYNGEE in the germline V gene. Researchers amplified the TCR beta CDR3 regions from RNA transcripts. An initial round of RT-PCR targeting the TCR CDR3 relied on the HTBI primer set. TCRdb itself ran the multiplex PCR reads through MiXCR, one entry per CDR3 protein. In the table there are 730,000 or so distinct CDR3 sequences, 18% of which are singletons. This chain connects TRBV9 to TRBJ1-1; D is perhaps TRBD1 (5 bases). The sequenced sample was blood. The receptor comes from a woman in her fifties or sixties with Graves' hyperthyroidism that later progressed to Graves' ophthalmopathy. The CDR3 sequence: CASSGYGTVNTEAFF. CDR3 coding DNA: TGTGCCAGCAGCGGTTACGGGACCGTGAACACTGAAGCTTTCTTT.